This T cell receptor (beta chain) was recovered during a study of T cells in Graves' hyperthyroidism and ophthalmopathy. Study overall: Peripheral blood was obtained at initial diagnosis, preceding any treatment.

RNA transcripts served as the template for amplifying TCR beta CDR3 regions. Primed by the HTBI set, a first-round RT-PCR was run on the TCR CDR3. MiXCR, run by TCRdb on the multiplex PCR reads, gives a single entry per CDR3 protein. This sample yields nearly 250,000 distinct CDR3 sequences, of which approximately 23% are seen a single time; roughly a third belongs to the top ten. The germline gives CDR1 LNHDA, CDR2 SQIVND (reference sequence). The CDR3 consists of 16 residues. Losses at the gene ends were 5 bases for V and 6 bases for J; bases not matched to a gene: 14. The sample taken for sequencing was blood. This sequence joins TRBV19 and TRBJ2-7, with 9 bases matching TRBD1. The source of this sequence is a woman in her 40s with Graves' ophthalmopathy. DNA for the CDR3: TGTGCCAGTAGTCCCCATCTCCGGGACAGGGACGTCGAGCAGTACTTC. It specifies CASSPHLRDRDVEQYF. The variable domain in full, completed from reference TRBV19 and TRBJ2-7, reads DGGITQSPKYLFRKEGQNVTLSCEQNLNHDAMYWYRQDPGQGLRLIYYSQIVNDFQKGDIAEGYSVSREKKESFPLTVTSAQKNPTAFYLCASSPHLRDRDVEQYFGPGTRLTVT.